A selection of T cell receptor beta chains follows, all from one sample in a study of OX40 agonist ivuxolimab in advanced cancers. The method was immunoSEQ multiplex PCR; TCRdb's version includes in-frame clones alone and lacks a portion of them. The data show under 85,000 clones, with 94% seen just once and 8% to 13% held by the top ten. Specimen: CD4+ or CD8+ T cells sorted from blood, collected in a trial of the OX40 agonist ivuxolimab. These receptors came from an adult with an advanced solid tumor such as melanoma, head and neck, liver or kidney cancer. CDR3s include the opening cysteine and the closing phenylalanine or tryptophan. Fields, in order: J gene, clone size, CDR3 length, V gene, D gene, CDR3 protein, CDR3 DNA. The D gene is left open where the match is weak. Clone sizes are given selectively: once, few, many, or a class where the clone is expanded.

TRBJ2-1,NA,15,TRBV2,TRBD2,CASRLLAGAYNEQFF,TGTGCCAGCAGATTACTAGCGGGAGCCTACAATGAGCAGTTCTTC
TRBJ2-7,NA,13,TRBV7-9,NA,CASSLLQAGEQYF,TGTGCCAGCAGCTTATTACAGGCCGGCGAGCAGTACTTC
TRBJ2-7,NA,12,TRBV10-3,NA,CAITDLDAAQYF,TGTGCCATCACCGATCTGGACGCAGCGCAGTACTTC
TRBJ1-2,few,15,TRBV27,TRBD1,CASRGTGAAAYGYTF,TGTGCCAGCAGGGGGACAGGCGCAGCGGCCTATGGCTACACCTTC
TRBJ2-7,NA,12,TRBV28,NA,CASSLDTGEQYF,TGTGCCAGCAGTTTAGACACCGGGGAGCAGTACTTC
TRBJ2-1,NA,16,TRBV10-3,TRBD2,CAISESMGLGENEQFF,TGTGCCATCAGTGAGTCGATGGGACTAGGGGAGAATGAGCAGTTCTTC
TRBJ1-5,NA,15,TRBV19,NA,CASSIGLNGNQPQHF,TGTGCCAGTAGTATAGGGCTCAACGGCAATCAGCCCCAGCATTTT
TRBJ2-7,NA,14,TRBV7-2,TRBD1,CASSFGTGFNEQYF,TGTGCCAGCAGCTTCGGGACAGGGTTCAACGAGCAGTACTTC
TRBJ2-7,NA,13,TRBV19,NA,CASSRTALLEQYF,TGTGCCAGTAGTAGGACAGCCCTTCTGGAGCAGTACTTC
TRBJ2-2,NA,15,TRBV15,NA,CATSRLQGVTGELFF,TGTGCCACCAGCAGATTACAGGGTGTCACCGGGGAGCTGTTTTTT
TRBJ2-1,NA,16,TRBV9,TRBD2,CASSPPSGSSYNEQFF,TGTGCCAGCAGCCCCCCTAGCGGGAGCTCCTACAATGAGCAGTTCTTC
TRBJ1-2,NA,14,TRBV19,TRBD1,CASTPTGTGYGYTF,TGTGCCAGTACCCCAACAGGGACAGGCTATGGCTACACCTTC
TRBJ2-2,NA,13,TRBV13,NA,CASSLRRGGELFF,TGTGCCAGCAGCTTAAGGCGAGGCGGGGAGCTGTTTTTT
TRBJ1-2,once,13,TRBV6-6,NA,CASSYAKGRVHAF,TGTGCCAGCAGTTACGCGAAAGGCCGGGTTCATGCCTTC
TRBJ2-7,NA,13,TRBV7-8,NA,CASSPPIKYEQYF,TGTGCCAGCAGCCCCCCAATAAAATACGAGCAGTACTTC
TRBJ2-5,NA,16,TRBV7-8,TRBD1,CASSLRQGTNQETQYF,TGTGCCAGCAGCTTGAGACAGGGCACAAACCAAGAGACCCAGTACTTC
TRBJ1-5,NA,15,TRBV7-2,NA,CASSLGTEGYQPQHF,TGTGCCAGCAGCTTAGGGACGGAGGGGTATCAGCCCCAGCATTTT
TRBJ1-3,once,15,TRBV7-9,NA,CASSLVGDPGNTIYF,TGTGCCAGCAGCTTAGTTGGCGACCCGGGAAACACCATATATTTT
TRBJ1-1,NA,14,TRBV9,NA,CASSVGAGNTEAFF,TGTGCCAGCAGCGTAGGAGCAGGGAACACTGAAGCTTTCTTT
TRBJ2-5,NA,15,TRBV13,NA,CASSLSGRGGETQYF,TGTGCCAGCAGCTTAAGTGGCAGGGGAGGAGAGACCCAGTACTTC